This T cell receptor beta chain was identified during a study of blood T cell repertoires in COVID-19. As for the study in general: Samples of COVID-19 (acute and convalescent) were obtained from the United States, Italy and Spain.

This clone occurred once. The CDR3 consists of 16 residues. Germline V gene lookup returns CDR1 MNHNS and CDR2 SASEGT. The trim removed 4 bases at V and 5 bases at J, leaving 9 bases unmatched. Source study methods: Scientists estimated how many nucleated cells there were by amplifying reference gene primers. Method: immunoSEQ multiplex PCR; TCRdb's copy keeps in-frame clones and lacks some. V and J calls and clone size are those listed in that table; D and trimming were worked out from the DNA. In the table there are roughly 260,000 clones, 70% to 90% of which are singletons. This sequence was found in a middle-aged woman who had recovered from COVID-19. V and J are TRBV6-1 and TRBJ1-1, with 11 positions matching TRBD1. The sequencing input was peripheral blood. CDR3 sequence (DNA): TGTGCCAGCAGTGCCGGGACAGGGGGAGTGAGAACTGAAGCTTTCTTT. As protein: CASSAGTGGVRTEAFF.